This TCR beta chain was identified in a study of beta chain features in type 1 diabetes (dated by TCRdb to the late 2010s). Study-level background: Mean age, gender distribution, total cell number and subset yield did not differ between patients and healthy donors. In the study, TCRB repertoires of sorted circulating CD4+ T cell subsets from recently diagnosed type 1 diabetes patients were compared with those of matched healthy donors. Across all samples, about 110 million sorted cells were examined, and cell number per subset correlated strongly with RNA yield. Whereas all 28 donors provided naive and central memory subsets, regulatory and stem cell-like memory subsets were isolated from just 8 patients and roughly eight healthy donors.

What the work shows at the level of the full study, not this receptor alone: At VDJ recombination sites, patients with type 1 diabetes made fewer insertions and deleted more nucleotides, a pattern implying thymic rearrangement abnormalities. PCR might favor shorter templates, but patient and control samples were amplified and corrected together, so any skew would affect both groups equally. Because the HLA sub-analyses included only small numbers of individuals, any influence of HLA type on TCRB rearrangement was left unresolved. Type 1 diabetes patients showed a moderate but significant shortening of TCRB CDR3 length in all four CD4+ subsets. Naive, central memory and regulatory TCRB repertoires appeared more similar among patients than among healthy donors. Because cDNA was sequenced instead of genomic DNA, highly expressing activated cells could be over-represented, though the groups showed no difference in activation or CD3 levels.

The High Capacity cDNA Reverse Transcription Kit was used to reverse transcribe all of the isolated RNA, meaning that expressed TCRB transcripts were what got sequenced. Deep immunoSEQ sequencing was applied to naive, central memory and regulatory T cell samples, giving an average of roughly 3.5 million total reads per sample. After sorted cells were lysed in RLT buffer, RNA was extracted with DNase-treated RNeasy Micro or Mini kits, with the choice depending on cell number. To prevent cross-contamination, each cell subset was processed individually, whereas patient and healthy donor samples were processed jointly. The immunoSEQ multiplex PCR was used to amplify TCRB sequences from cDNA, yielding 87-bp fragments that span the CDR3 region. The amplicons were sequenced using the Illumina HiSeq platform. The paper's data handling went like this. PCR bias was corrected computationally using synthetic template baselines, and reads within Hamming distance 2 were collapsed, with unmergeable singletons discarded. Reads were aligned against IMGT to assign V, D and J genes, CDR3 length and insertions or deletions at six rearrangement sites. Within each subset, clonotype counts were normalized to the number of sorted cells before true diversity and Gini coefficients were calculated with the tcR R package. Repertoire sharing was quantified using the overlap coefficient calculated on TCRB nucleotide sequences. As a proxy for the pre-selection repertoire, out-of-frame TCRB sequences from naive cells were analyzed. In TCRdb, the immuneACCESS table is reduced to in-frame sequences with V and J assigned. These tables do not hold every clone; where another copy was compared, an unresolved V gene accounts for under half, and the others remain unexplained. V, J and clone size reflect that table, while D and trimming were determined from the DNA. The sample contains 300,000 to 400,000 clones, roughly 14% of them found a single time. The ten largest make up roughly 0.015% of the sample.

The cysteine opens and the phenylalanine closes a CDR3 of 12 amino acids. The retained sequence is limited to the CDR3, 36 bases, with the frame set at the first base. The germline V gene yields SNHLY for CDR1 and FYNNEI for CDR2. The V and J ends are trimmed by 2 bases and 1 base, leaving 2 bases between them. Each donor gave one peripheral blood draw, averaging roughly 0.11 L, which was collected into heparinised tubes. A BD FACSAria II was used to sort naive, central memory, regulatory and stem cell-like memory CD4+ T cells with a panel that included CD45RO, CCR7, CD25, CD127, CD95 and CD27. A purity above 95% was achieved for all sorted populations. PBMCs were isolated immediately by Lymphoprep density gradient centrifugation and stained directly without culture. So that batch effects would be minimized, each experiment stained and sorted samples in pairs, pairing one healthy donor with one patient.

In the case of this clone: No antigen is known for it. Qualities for individual bases were not recorded, and no much larger clone is one base off.

The TCR sequence derives from a woman in her late teens or twenties with type 1 diabetes. Sequencing was performed on naive CD4+ T cells from blood. The cell subset or site tag for this specimen amounts to: true naive CD4+ T cells. The chain uses TRBV2 and TRBJ1-1, with the D gene not confidently named. In nucleotides, the sequence is TGTGCCAGCAGTGAACAGAACACTGAAGCTTTCTTT. This is translated as CASSEQNTEAFF.